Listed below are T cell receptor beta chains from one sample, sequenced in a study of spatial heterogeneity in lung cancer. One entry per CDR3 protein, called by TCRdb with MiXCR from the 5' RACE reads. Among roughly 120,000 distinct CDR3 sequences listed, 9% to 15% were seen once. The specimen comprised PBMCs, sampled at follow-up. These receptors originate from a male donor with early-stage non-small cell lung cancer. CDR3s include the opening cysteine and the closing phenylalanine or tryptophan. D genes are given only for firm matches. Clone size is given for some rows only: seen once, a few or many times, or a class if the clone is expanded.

DNA: TGCAGTGCCCAAGAGGGCCCTACCACAGATACGCAGTATTTT
CDR3: CSAQEGPTTDTQYF
D: -
J: TRBJ2-3
size: -
V: TRBV20-1
length: 14

DNA: TGTGCCAGCTCACGAGAGGTGAACACTGAAGCTTTCTTT
CDR3: CASSREVNTEAFF
D: -
J: TRBJ1-1
size: many
V: TRBV6-4
length: 13

DNA: TGCAGCGTTGAAGGGACAGCAGCCTACGAGCAGTACTTC
CDR3: CSVEGTAAYEQYF
D: -
J: TRBJ2-7
size: many
V: TRBV29-1
length: 13

DNA: TGTGCCACCCGGGGGAATTCACCCCTCCACTTT
CDR3: CATRGNSPLHF
D: -
J: TRBJ1-6
size: -
V: TRBV28
length: 11

DNA: TGTGCCAGCTCACCCCCCAGAGGGACGACGGCTGAAGCTTTCTTT
CDR3: CASSPPRGTTAEAFF
D: -
J: TRBJ1-1
size: -
V: TRBV18
length: 15

DNA: TGCGCCAGCAGCGGGCCATCCCAAGCCACAGATACGCAGTATTTT
CDR3: CASSGPSQATDTQYF
D: -
J: TRBJ2-3
size: -
V: TRBV5-1
length: 15

DNA: TGTGCCAGCAGCTTAGCTATGATCGCCAACACCATATATTTT
CDR3: CASSLAMIANTIYF
D: -
J: TRBJ1-3
size: -
V: TRBV13
length: 14

DNA: TGTGCCAGCAGTTTCGTTCCACTCCCGGGCCACGAGCAGTACTTC
CDR3: CASSFVPLPGHEQYF
D: -
J: TRBJ2-7
size: -
V: TRBV27
length: 15

DNA: TGTGCCAGTAGTACCGGGACAGGCTTATTAGAGACCCAGTACTTC
CDR3: CASSTGTGLLETQYF
D: TRBD1
J: TRBJ2-5
size: -
V: TRBV19
length: 15

DNA: TGTGCCACCAGTGCGACAGGGGCCATTTCCGGGGAGCTGTTTTTT
CDR3: CATSATGAISGELFF
D: TRBD1
J: TRBJ2-2
size: few
V: TRBV24-1
length: 15

DNA: TGTGCCAGCAGCTTACTCCCCGGGGGGACTACGAACACCGGGGAGCTGTTTTTT
CDR3: CASSLLPGGTTNTGELFF
D: TRBD2
J: TRBJ2-2
size: -
V: TRBV7-2
length: 18

DNA: TGCAGTGCTATTAGTTACACCGGGGAGCTGTTTTTT
CDR3: CSAISYTGELFF
D: -
J: TRBJ2-2
size: many
V: TRBV20-1
length: 12

DNA: TGCGCCAGCAGTCCCGCCCAAGGGTCCATTCAGTACTTC
CDR3: CASSPAQGSIQYF
D: -
J: TRBJ2-4
size: few
V: TRBV10-2
length: 13

DNA: TGTGCCAGCAGGCAGCTCTCTGGAAACACCATATATTTT
CDR3: CASRQLSGNTIYF
D: -
J: TRBJ1-3
size: many
V: TRBV27
length: 13

DNA: TGTGCCATCAGTGAGTCTGGAATCTACGAGCAGTACTTC
CDR3: CAISESGIYEQYF
D: -
J: TRBJ2-7
size: few
V: TRBV10-3
length: 13

DNA: TGTGCCAGCAGCCATACCCTAGCGGGGGGTTCCAATGAGCAGTTCTTC
CDR3: CASSHTLAGGSNEQFF
D: TRBD2
J: TRBJ2-1
size: few
V: TRBV7-9
length: 16

DNA: TGTGCCACCAGCAGATTCCAGACAGGGGCCTCTGGAAACACCATATATTTT
CDR3: CATSRFQTGASGNTIYF
D: TRBD1
J: TRBJ1-3
size: -
V: TRBV15
length: 17

DNA: TGTGCCAGCAGTTCCTACGGACAGGGAGGAGAGACCCAGTACTTC
CDR3: CASSSYGQGGETQYF
D: TRBD1
J: TRBJ2-5
size: once
V: TRBV6-5
length: 15

DNA: TGTGCCAGCAGCTTAGCCGGTCTAGCGGGGGGCACAGATACGCAGTATTTT
CDR3: CASSLAGLAGGTDTQYF
D: TRBD2
J: TRBJ2-3
size: few
V: TRBV7-2
length: 17

DNA: TGCGCCAGCAGCTTCATAAGGACAGACAATGAGCAGTTCTTC
CDR3: CASSFIRTDNEQFF
D: -
J: TRBJ2-1
size: -
V: TRBV5-1
length: 14

DNA: TGTGCCAGCAGCCAAGAACGACTAGTTAGGTACAATGAGCAGTTCTTC
CDR3: CASSQERLVRYNEQFF
D: -
J: TRBJ2-1
size: -
V: TRBV3-1
length: 16

DNA: TGTGCCACCAGTTCGAGAGTAAGGACAGGGGGCAAATCAGATACGCAGTATTTT
CDR3: CATSSRVRTGGKSDTQYF
D: TRBD1
J: TRBJ2-3
size: -
V: TRBV15
length: 18

DNA: TGTGCCAGCAGTGGGATGACCTACGAGCAGTACTTC
CDR3: CASSGMTYEQYF
D: -
J: TRBJ2-7
size: -
V: TRBV6-2/TRBV6-3
length: 12

DNA: TGTGCCATCAGTGAACAGGGCAGTAACTATGGAGGCTACACCTTC
CDR3: CAISEQGSNYGGYTF
D: -
J: TRBJ1-2
size: few
V: TRBV10-3
length: 15

DNA: TGTGCCACCAGTGATAGTCTGGGGGCGAACACTGAAGCTTTCTTT
CDR3: CATSDSLGANTEAFF
D: -
J: TRBJ1-1
size: -
V: TRBV24-1
length: 15

DNA: TGCAGTGGTGGACAGGGAGAAGGTTACGAGCAGTACTTC
CDR3: CSGGQGEGYEQYF
D: TRBD1
J: TRBJ2-7
size: -
V: TRBV20-1
length: 13

DNA: TGCGCCAGCAGCCAGGGCCGGGGGGCGCCCGGACGAGAGACCCAGTACTTC
CDR3: CASSQGRGAPGRETQYF
D: -
J: TRBJ2-5
size: -
V: TRBV4-1
length: 17

DNA: TGTGCCAGCAGTTTATACTCCCACCCCTACGAGCAGTACTTC
CDR3: CASSLYSHPYEQYF
D: -
J: TRBJ2-7
size: many
V: TRBV28
length: 14

DNA: TGTGCCAGCAGCTTAAGGGGGCTAGCTTTCTTT
CDR3: CASSLRGLAFF
D: TRBD1
J: TRBJ1-1
size: -
V: TRBV11-3
length: 11

DNA: TGTGCCAGCAGCCGGAGGGTGTCCCTGGGGACTGAAGCTTTCTTT
CDR3: CASSRRVSLGTEAFF
D: -
J: TRBJ1-1
size: many
V: TRBV5-6
length: 15

DNA: TGCGCCAGCAGCCAAGATGCTAGCGGGGGGGCTCGGGGCACAGATACGCAGTATTTT
CDR3: CASSQDASGGARGTDTQYF
D: TRBD2
J: TRBJ2-3
size: -
V: TRBV4-3
length: 19

DNA: TGCAGCGTTGGGTCTGGTCGAATCGGTCATGAGCAGTTCTTC
CDR3: CSVGSGRIGHEQFF
D: -
J: TRBJ2-1
size: many
V: TRBV29-1
length: 14

DNA: TGTGCCAGCAGTTACTCGGGGGATAGGGAAAAACTGTTTTTT
CDR3: CASSYSGDREKLFF
D: -
J: TRBJ1-4
size: many
V: TRBV6-6
length: 14

DNA: TGTGCCAGCAGCTACCGCAGGGTCGGGGGGTACTACGAGCAGTACTTC
CDR3: CASSYRRVGGYYEQYF
D: -
J: TRBJ2-7
size: few
V: TRBV21-1
length: 16

DNA: TGTGCCAGCAGCTTGGACGTTACTAGCACAGATACGCAGTATTTT
CDR3: CASSLDVTSTDTQYF
D: -
J: TRBJ2-3
size: few
V: TRBV5-6
length: 15

DNA: TGTGCCAGCAGCTTTGAGTACAGGGGAGAGACCCAGTACTTC
CDR3: CASSFEYRGETQYF
D: TRBD1
J: TRBJ2-5
size: -
V: TRBV5-4
length: 14

DNA: TGTGCCAACAGCGATCGATTACAGGGAGATACGCAGTATTTT
CDR3: CANSDRLQGDTQYF
D: -
J: TRBJ2-3
size: -
V: TRBV14
length: 14

DNA: TGTGCCAGCAGAGAGGGGGACAGTTACACCTACGAGCAGTACTTC
CDR3: CASREGDSYTYEQYF
D: TRBD1
J: TRBJ2-7
size: -
V: TRBV4-2
length: 15

DNA: TGTGCCAGCAGTATTACAGGGGGGACAACTGCTACGCAGTATTTT
CDR3: CASSITGGTTATQYF
D: TRBD1
J: TRBJ2-3
size: -
V: TRBV25-1
length: 15

DNA: TGCAGTGCTAGGCCTTGGGAACAGGGATCCTACGAGCAGTACTTC
CDR3: CSARPWEQGSYEQYF
D: -
J: TRBJ2-7
size: -
V: TRBV20-1
length: 15

DNA: TGTGCCAGCAGGCAGTTAGACGGAGATACGCAGTATTTT
CDR3: CASRQLDGDTQYF
D: -
J: TRBJ2-3
size: -
V: TRBV3-1
length: 13

DNA: TGTGCCAGCAGCTTTGTTCCGGGACAGGCTGCTTTT
CDR3: CASSFVPGQAAF
D: TRBD1
J: TRBJ1-1
size: -
V: TRBV5-5
length: 12

DNA: TGTGCCAGCAGCCGCATCAGTCCAGAGACCCAGTACTTC
CDR3: CASSRISPETQYF
D: -
J: TRBJ2-5
size: -
V: TRBV14
length: 13

DNA: TGCGCCAGCAGCCAAGATCTGAACACCGGGGAGCTGTTTTTT
CDR3: CASSQDLNTGELFF
D: -
J: TRBJ2-2
size: few
V: TRBV4-3
length: 14

DNA: TGTGCCAGCAGCTCTTCCTCATTATACGAGCAGTACTTC
CDR3: CASSSSSLYEQYF
D: -
J: TRBJ2-7
size: many
V: TRBV7-9
length: 13

DNA: TGTGCCAGCAGCCAAGAAGGACCGCCCTACGAGCAGTACTTC
CDR3: CASSQEGPPYEQYF
D: -
J: TRBJ2-7
size: few
V: TRBV3-1
length: 14

DNA: TGTGCCAGCAGCTCAGGCCGCGCCGTTGGGGAGACCCAGTACTTC
CDR3: CASSSGRAVGETQYF
D: -
J: TRBJ2-5
size: many
V: TRBV7-3
length: 15

DNA: TGCGCCAGCAGCAGGGGACAGGGGGCAATAGAGACCCAGTACTTC
CDR3: CASSRGQGAIETQYF
D: TRBD1
J: TRBJ2-5
size: many
V: TRBV5-1
length: 15

DNA: TGTGCCAGCAGCTTGGGGGACATTTACTATGGCTACACCTTC
CDR3: CASSLGDIYYGYTF
D: -
J: TRBJ1-2
size: -
V: TRBV7-9
length: 14

DNA: TGTGCCAGCAGTCTTGGGGACAGGGTTTCTGGGGCCAACGTCCTGACTTTC
CDR3: CASSLGDRVSGANVLTF
D: TRBD1
J: TRBJ2-6
size: few
V: TRBV12-3/TRBV12-4
length: 17

DNA: TGCAGCGTTTCCGGGACAGGGGCTGGGGAGCAGTACTTC
CDR3: CSVSGTGAGEQYF
D: TRBD1
J: TRBJ2-7
size: few
V: TRBV29-1
length: 13

DNA: TGTGCCAGCAGTCCGCAGGGGAAGGTTGCCGGGGAGCTGTTTTTT
CDR3: CASSPQGKVAGELFF
D: -
J: TRBJ2-2
size: -
V: TRBV12-3/TRBV12-4
length: 15

DNA: TGCGCCAGCAGCGCAGGTATCAGACGTAGCTCTGGGGCCAACGTCCTGACTTTC
CDR3: CASSAGIRRSSGANVLTF
D: -
J: TRBJ2-6
size: few
V: TRBV5-1
length: 18

DNA: TGCGCCAGCAGTGAGCCACAGGGGGCCTACGAGCAGTACTTC
CDR3: CASSEPQGAYEQYF
D: TRBD1
J: TRBJ2-7
size: -
V: TRBV10-2
length: 14

DNA: TGTGCCAGCAGCTTCCCAGGGGTCCTTGAAGCTTTCTTT
CDR3: CASSFPGVLEAFF
D: -
J: TRBJ1-1
size: few
V: TRBV5-6
length: 13

DNA: TGTGCCAGTAGTATTGGACTAGCGGGGCCACAGTTCTTC
CDR3: CASSIGLAGPQFF
D: TRBD2
J: TRBJ2-1
size: few
V: TRBV19
length: 13

DNA: TGCAGCGTTGAGGTCCAAGATACGCAGTATTTT
CDR3: CSVEVQDTQYF
D: -
J: TRBJ2-3
size: -
V: TRBV29-1
length: 11

DNA: TGTGCCAGCGACCCTCCAAACAGGTGGATCTACGAGCAGTACTTC
CDR3: CASDPPNRWIYEQYF
D: -
J: TRBJ2-7
size: -
V: TRBV7-9
length: 15

DNA: TGTGCCAGCAGCTCCTCTCGACTAGCGGCGAACACCGGGGAGCTGTTTTTT
CDR3: CASSSSRLAANTGELFF
D: TRBD2
J: TRBJ2-2
size: -
V: TRBV7-3
length: 17